The 25 T cell receptor beta chains reported below all come from one sample, sequenced in a study of T-cell memory formation after mild COVID-19. TCRdb reprocessed the 5' RACE reads via MiXCR and lists one record per CDR3 protein. The sample contains approximately 250,000 distinct CDR3 sequences, approximately 16% of which appear only once. The sequenced material came from PBMCs or a T cell subset sorted from them (not recorded which). Every receptor here comes from a man between 18 and 35 years old who had mild COVID-19 (a few samples of this study predate the infection). Cell type and time point are not known.

This clonotype was seen more than once but under ten times. V usage is TRBV7-9 and J usage is TRBJ2-1; 9 bases are a match to TRBD1. The CDR3 is 14 amino acids. Trimming took 3 bases from V and 10 from J; bases not matched to a gene: 7. Germline V CDR1 and CDR2: SEHNR, FQNEAQ (reference sequence). CDR3 nucleotides: TGTGCCAGCAGCTTCCGGACAGGGGCGGAGGAGCAGTTCTTC. Its translation: CASSFRTGAEEQFF.

In this sample, this clonotype turned up a few times. The chain has TRBV20-1 and TRBJ2-2; D is possibly TRBD1 (6 bases). This CDR3 spans 15 amino acids. Germline V gives CDR1 DFQATT, CDR2 SNEGSKA (reference sequence). V was pared by 0 bases and J by 3 bases, with 11 bases between. CDR3: CSARDPNRDTGELFF. For the CDR3, the DNA is TGCAGTGCTAGAGACCCAAACAGGGACACCGGGGAGCTGTTTTTT.

The chain couples TRBV20-1 to TRBJ2-5; 12 bases are shared with TRBD2. This CDR3 is built from 15 residues. Germline V CDR1 and CDR2: DFQATT, SNEGSKA (reference sequence). The V gene end was trimmed by 4 bases and the J gene end by 7 bases; junction bases not matched to a gene: 10. The CDR3 reads CSATPTSGGEGTQYF. In nucleotides, the CDR3 is TGCAGTGCTACACCGACTAGCGGGGGCGAAGGGACCCAGTACTTC.

This sequence joins TRBV4-1 and TRBJ2-7; 9 positions match TRBD2. The CDR3 runs 17 residues. V shed 4 bases and J 4 bases; nucleotides not matched to a gene: 14. The germline V gene has CDR1 MGHRA and CDR2 YSYEKL. The CDR3 reads CASSRTPPGLAGYEQYF. CDR3 DNA sequence: TGCGCCAGCAGCCGAACCCCTCCGGGACTAGCCGGGTACGAGCAGTACTTC.

This clonotype showed up just a few times. The V and J genes are TRBV5-1 and TRBJ1-6; weak D call: TRBD1 (5 bases). This CDR3 comprises 14 residues. The V gene lost 2 bases and the J gene lost 8 bases, with 11 bases spanning the gap. Germline CDR1 and CDR2: SGHRS and YFSETQ. Here the CDR3 reads CASSFGTADSPLHF. The DNA of the CDR3 is TGCGCCAGCAGCTTCGGGACGGCAGATTCACCCCTCCACTTT.

This clonotype was observed a few times. The chain employs TRBV20-1 and TRBJ2-1; D not resolved. V lost 0 bases and J lost 8, with 11 bases in between. The CDR3 extends over 13 amino acids. Germline V gene lookup returns CDR1 DFQATT and CDR2 SNEGSKA (reference sequence). The CDR3 protein is CSARDPASYEQFF. The CDR3 nucleotides read TGCAGTGCTAGAGATCCAGCGAGCTATGAGCAGTTCTTC.

This clonotype was picked up one time. The chain combines TRBV27 with TRBJ2-7; no reliable D call. CDR1 and CDR2 from the germline V gene are MNHEY and SMNVEV (reference sequence). The V and J ends lost 5 bases and 3 bases respectively, with 11 bases between them. This CDR3 comprises 13 residues. The DNA of the CDR3 is TGTGCCAGCAGTCTGACCGTTGGCTACGAGCAGTACTTC. The encoded protein is CASSLTVGYEQYF.

V is TRBV5-1 and J is TRBJ2-2; 7 bases fit TRBD1. This CDR3 has 17 amino acids. CDR1 and CDR2 (germline): SGHRS, YFSETQ. The V segment lost 0 bases and the J segment 7 bases; nucleotides outside the gene matches: 12. In DNA form, the CDR3 reads TGCGCCAGCAGCTTGGGGGCCCGACAGGGCCAGTACGGGGAGCTGTTTTTT. Translating gives CASSLGARQGQYGELFF. The complete variable domain, with remaining parts taken from reference TRBV5-1 and TRBJ2-2, reads KAGVTQTPRYLIKTRGQQVTLSCSPISGHRSVSWYQQTPGQGLQFLFEYFSETQRNKGNFPGRFSGRQFSNSRSEMNVSTLELGDSALYLCASSLGARQGQYGELFFGEGSRLTVL.

This clonotype was observed a few times. DNA for the CDR3: TGTGCCAGCAGTTTCCCAGGGACAGGAGAGACAGATACGCAGTATTTT. Translating it yields CASSFPGTGETDTQYF. The chain combines TRBV28 with TRBJ2-3; 8 bases line up with TRBD1. Per the germline V gene, CDR1 is MDHEN and CDR2 is SYDVKM. This CDR3 region has 16 residues. With V trimmed by 3 bases and J by 3 bases, 8 bases remained unmatched.

J is TRBJ2-2 and V is TRBV5-1; TRBD1 is a possible D gene (5 bases). V dropped 6 bases and J dropped 0 bases, with 9 bases sitting between them. The CDR3 runs 14 residues. Germline CDR1 SGHRS, CDR2 YFSETQ. The CDR3 region has the DNA TGCGCCAGCAAAGGCAGGGCGAACACCGGGGAGCTGTTTTTT. This gives the protein CASKGRANTGELFF.

The chain links TRBV7-9 to TRBJ1-1; possibly TRBD1 for D (5 bases). CDR1 is SEHNR and CDR2 is FQNEAQ in the germline V gene (reference sequence). Trimming removed 5 bases from V and 0 bases from J, with 16 bases in between. This CDR3 spans 16 amino acids. CDR3 coding DNA: TGTGCCAGCAGCACTAGAGCGGCGGGGCTGAACACTGAAGCTTTCTTT. It specifies CASSTRAAGLNTEAFF.

The chain combines TRBV7-2 with TRBJ1-1; 7 bases line up with TRBD1. Germline CDR1 and CDR2: SGHTA and FQGNSA. The CDR3 contains 14 residues. The trim removed 6 bases at V and 3 bases at J, leaving 7 bases unmatched. CDR3 amino acids: CASSSDRVHTEAFF. CDR3 coding DNA: TGTGCCAGCAGTAGCGACAGGGTTCACACTGAAGCTTTCTTT. Full variable domain (remainder filled in from reference TRBV7-2 and TRBJ1-1): GAGVSQSPSNKVTEKGKDVELRCDPISGHTALYWYRQSLGQGLEFLIYFQGNSAPDKSGLPSDRFSAERTGGSVSTLTIQRTQQEDSAVYLCASSSDRVHTEAFFGQGTRLTVV.

This chain uses TRBV4-3 with TRBJ2-6; D is undetermined. This CDR3 contains 16 residues. Germline loops: CDR1 LGHNA, CDR2 YSLEER. Trimming removed 0 bases at V and 0 bases at J, with 6 bases between. CDR3: CASSQEGHSGANVLTF. As DNA, the CDR3 is TGCGCCAGCAGCCAAGAGGGTCACTCTGGGGCCAACGTCCTGACTTTC.

The V and J genes are TRBV7-2 and TRBJ2-1, with a weak D call TRBD1 (5 bases). The CDR3 is 16 amino acids. From germline, CDR1 is SGHTA and CDR2 FQGNSA. The V and J ends lost 1 base and 0 bases respectively, with 10 bases between them. The CDR3 spells CASSLDPGISYNEQFF. The CDR3 region has the DNA TGTGCCAGCAGCTTAGATCCAGGGATCTCCTACAATGAGCAGTTCTTC.

At least ten counts were recorded for this clonotype. This chain uses TRBV6-5 with TRBJ2-7; D is unresolved. V gave up 2 bases and J gave up 5 bases, with 10 bases separating them. The germline V gene has CDR1 MNHEY and CDR2 SVGAGI. The CDR3 totals 13 residues. CDR3 amino acids: CASSYTVTNEQYF. The CDR3 bases are TGTGCCAGCAGTTACACGGTTACCAACGAGCAGTACTTC.

This clonotype was detected only a few times. J is TRBJ2-5 and V is TRBV11-2, with 10 bases lining up with TRBD1. CDR3 size: 14 residues. The germline V gene has CDR1 SGHAT and CDR2 FQNNGV. The ends lost 7 bases at V and 4 bases at J; junction bases unmatched: 6. The CDR3 loop is CASTRQGARETQYF. The DNA of the CDR3 is TGTGCCAGCACGCGACAGGGGGCTAGAGAGACCCAGTACTTC.

The chain employs TRBV6-6 and TRBJ1-1; D is perhaps TRBD1 (5 bases). With 6 bases removed from V and 0 bases from J, the gap between germline ends came to 11 bases. CDR1 MNHNY and CDR2 SVGAGI come from the germline V gene (reference sequence). The CDR3 is 14 residues long. The CDR3 nucleotides read TGTGCCAGCAGATATCCGACAGTGAACACTGAAGCTTTCTTT. Translated, it gives CASRYPTVNTEAFF.

This clonotype came up a few times. This chain links TRBV2 with TRBJ1-1, with D possibly being TRBD1 (6 bases). This CDR3 region has 13 residues. Germline CDR1 SNHLY, CDR2 FYNNEI. Trimming pared 11 bases from V and 0 bases from J, leaving 13 bases between. Written as DNA, the CDR3 is TGTGCCGGCTGCAGGGGAATGAACACTGAAGCTTTCTTT. Its translation is CAGCRGMNTEAFF.

The chain combines TRBV25-1 with TRBJ2-2, with D perhaps assigned TRBD1 or TRBD2 (5 bases each). V was clipped by 4 bases and J by 5 bases, with 20 bases between them. Germline V gene data show CDR1 as MGHDK and CDR2 as SYGVNS. The CDR3 is 17 amino acids. CDR3 nucleotides: TGTGCCAGCAGTGGGTTTGAAACGGGGACCGTTACCGGGGAGCTGTTTTTT. Protein: CASSGFETGTVTGELFF.

The J gene is TRBJ1-1, the V gene TRBV4-1; weak D call: TRBD1 (5 bases). Between the trimmed V and J ends, which lost 2 bases and 0 bases, there was a span of 16 bases. This CDR3 comprises 17 residues. Per the germline V gene, CDR1 is MGHRA and CDR2 is YSYEKL. CDR3 in amino acids: CASSQPRRGRMNTEAFF. In nucleotides, the CDR3 is TGCGCCAGCAGCCAACCCAGGCGGGGACGGATGAACACTGAAGCTTTCTTT.

This clonotype was found a few times. The chain combines TRBV4-3 with TRBJ1-3, with D tentatively TRBD1 (6 bases). Germline CDR1 LGHNA, CDR2 YSLEER. The CDR3 sequence is 18 residues long. V was trimmed by 3 bases and J by 0 bases, leaving 18 bases between them. This chain's CDR3 is CASSQVTTDRYSGNTIYF. As DNA, the CDR3 is TGCGCCAGCAGCCAGGTTACCACGGACAGATACTCTGGAAACACCATATATTTT.

The chain recombines TRBV7-9 with TRBJ1-4; unclear D gene. CDR3 size: 15 residues. V lost 5 bases to trimming and J lost 8 bases, with 18 bases between them. Per the germline V gene, CDR1 is SEHNR and CDR2 is FQNEAQ (reference sequence). Here the CDR3 DNA reads TGTGCCAGCAGCGCCGAAGGGAGGGTCGGAGAAAAACTGTTTTTT. Its translation is CASSAEGRVGEKLFF.

V is TRBV12-5 and J is TRBJ1-5; no reliable D call. Germline loops: CDR1 LGHNT, CDR2 FRNRAP. The length of the CDR3 is 16 residues. Trimming took 0 bases from V and 4 from J, leaving 13 bases between them. CDR3 sequence: CASGLVLGVRNQPQHF. The CDR3 region has the DNA TGTGCTAGTGGTTTGGTACTTGGGGTCAGGAATCAGCCCCAGCATTTT.

This clonotype was counted between two and nine times. In DNA, the CDR3 is TGTGCCAGCAGCCAAGCACTAGCCCCGGGGTACGAGCAGTACTTC. Its translation is CASSQALAPGYEQYF. V gene TRBV4-2 combines with J gene TRBJ2-7; D might be TRBD2 (6 bases). The V and J ends lost 1 base and 4 bases respectively, with 14 bases between them. This CDR3 region has 15 residues. CDR1 and CDR2 (germline): LGHNA, YNFKEQ.

This clonotype occurred many times. The gene calls are TRBV4-1 and TRBJ2-5; 9 bases agree with TRBD1. V lost 5 bases to trimming and J lost 2 bases; unmatched junction nucleotides: 6. CDR1 and CDR2 from the germline V gene are MGHRA and YSYEKL. The CDR3 has 15 residues. The CDR3 region has the DNA TGCGCCAGCAGCTCTCCGGGACAGGGTCAAGAGACCCAGTACTTC. This codes for CASSSPGQGQETQYF.